Listed here are 10 T cell receptor beta chains from one sample, sequenced in a study of graft-versus-host responses after intestinal transplantation. Sequencing was performed with immunoSEQ multiplex PCR; in TCRdb, only in-frame clones are kept and a portion is missing. This sample has about 120,000 clones, with approximately 93% found just once. No antigen is known for these receptors. Sequencing was performed on unstimulated CD8+ T cells sorted from spleen or lymph node cells, taken before transplant. These receptors came from a human donor who was the organ donor for an intestinal transplant.

The chain links TRBV15 to TRBJ2-5; 9 bases map to TRBD1. Germline CDR1 LNHNV, CDR2 YYDKDF (reference sequence). This CDR3 contains 15 residues. Trimming took 5 bases from V and 1 from J; bases not matched to a gene: 5. The CDR3: CATSASDRGQETQYF. In DNA form, the CDR3 reads TGTGCCACCAGCGCTTCGGACAGGGGCCAAGAGACCCAGTACTTC.

This clone was found a few times. The chain joins TRBV4-2 to TRBJ2-1; D may be TRBD2 (6 bases). The CDR3 has 17 amino acids. The germline CDR1 and CDR2 sequences are LGHNA and YNFKEQ. Trimming pared 4 bases from V and 4 bases from J, leaving 20 bases between. The CDR3 region has the DNA TGTGCCAGCAGCCCACACGGGACTCCAACACCTTACAATGAGCAGTTCTTC. It codes for CASSPHGTPTPYNEQFF.

The J gene is TRBJ2-7, the V gene TRBV27; 7 positions match TRBD2. The V gene end was trimmed by 5 bases and the J gene end by 3 bases; junction bases not matched to a gene: 7. Per the germline V gene, CDR1 is MNHEY and CDR2 is SMNVEV (reference sequence). This CDR3 is 14 amino acids long. This CDR3 is CASSLTSANYEQYF. Here the CDR3 DNA reads TGTGCCAGCAGTCTCACTAGCGCGAACTACGAGCAGTACTTC.

The chain is built from TRBV7-9 and TRBJ2-1; D unclear. The V gene's germline CDR1 is SEHNR and CDR2 FQNEAQ (reference sequence). This CDR3 region has 12 residues. V dropped 2 bases and J dropped 8 bases, with 7 bases sitting between them. The CDR3 is CASSLRSDEQFF. Here the CDR3 DNA reads TGTGCCAGCAGCTTAAGATCGGATGAGCAGTTCTTC.

The chain is built from TRBV21-1 and TRBJ2-1; the D segment call TRBD2 is taken from the table without a DNA check. TRBV21-1 is labeled a pseudogene. This CDR3 is built from 18 residues. CDR3 sequence (DNA): TGTGCCAGCAGCACCCACAATCCCCTAGCGGGGGGCTACAATGAGCAGTTCTTC. Translation gives CASSTHNPLAGGYNEQFF.

This clone appeared a single time. V is TRBV5-4 and J is TRBJ1-2; tentative D call: TRBD1 (5 bases). This CDR3 region has 13 residues. Germline-derived CDR1 and CDR2 are SGHNT and YYREEE (reference sequence). Trimming cost V 0 bases and J 2 bases, with 5 bases left between them. The CDR3 sequence is CASSLGDNYGYTF. DNA for the CDR3: TGTGCCAGCAGCTTGGGGGACAACTATGGCTACACCTTC.

V gene TRBV19 combines with J gene TRBJ2-3; D is possibly TRBD1 (5 bases). This CDR3 is 15 amino acids long. Trimming took 6 bases from V and 1 from J, leaving 14 bases between them. Per germline, CDR1 LNHDA and CDR2 SQIVND (reference sequence). The CDR3 sequence is CASSLGQPRTDTQYF. CDR3 bases: TGTGCCAGTAGCCTCGGACAACCGCGCACAGATACGCAGTATTTT.

The CDR3 sequence is CASSSIENTEAFF. CDR3 nucleotides: TGCGCCAGCAGCTCTATAGAGAACACTGAAGCTTTCTTT. The chain couples TRBV5-1 to TRBJ1-1; the D is unclear. CDR1 and CDR2 (germline): SGHRS, YFSETQ. The V gene lost 3 bases and the J gene lost 1 base, with 7 bases spanning the gap. The CDR3 extends over 13 amino acids.

The chain couples TRBV5-4 to TRBJ1-1, with D hard to call. Germline loops: CDR1 SGHNT, CDR2 YYREEE (reference sequence). The CDR3 sequence is 12 residues long. Deletions cut 10 bases from V and 1 base from J, with 11 bases between. CDR3 nucleotide sequence: TGTGCCTTCCAACGAGGGAACACTGAAGCTTTCTTT. This codes for CAFQRGNTEAFF.

J is TRBJ2-1 and V is TRBV6-5, with no clear D. Germline V gene lookup returns CDR1 MNHEY and CDR2 SVGAGI. This CDR3 is built from 12 residues. With 6 bases removed from V and 6 bases from J, the gap between germline ends came to 9 bases. Here the CDR3 reads CASSQGPNEQFF. The DNA of the CDR3 is TGTGCCAGCAGCCAAGGCCCCAATGAGCAGTTCTTC.